The 2 T cell receptor beta chains below all came from one sample that was sequenced in a study of blood T cell repertoires in COVID-19 (TCRdb year 2020). Libraries were made using the immunoSEQ multiplex PCR assay. Held by TCRdb, this immuneACCESS table contains in-frame sequences only and omits some clones. Under half of the omission traces to an unresolved V gene where checked; the cause of the rest is unknown. Recorded for this sample are 200,000 to 250,000 clones; roughly 75% of them occurred a single time. Together, the top ten hold less than 7% of the sample. The sequencing sample was made of peripheral blood. The source of these receptors is a woman aged 70 to 79 with acute or convalescent COVID-19.

The genes are TRBV3-1 (or the pseudogene TRBV3-2) and TRBJ2-7, with D perhaps TRBD1 (6 bases). This CDR3 comprises 15 residues. Germline V gene data show CDR1 as LGHDT and CDR2 as YNNKEL (reference sequence). Trimming left V 1 base short and J 3 bases short, with 13 bases between. CDR3 residues: CASSQGQGIIYEQYF. The DNA of the CDR3 is TGTGCCAGCAGCCAAGGGCAGGGGATAATCTACGAGCAGTACTTC.

The CDR3, as DNA: TGTGCCAGCCATAAGGGACAGGCAATGAACACTGAAGCTTTCTTT. It is translated as CASHKGQAMNTEAFF. V and J are TRBV2 and TRBJ1-1; 8 bases map to TRBD1. The ends lost 8 bases at V and 0 bases at J; junction bases unmatched: 8. This CDR3 contains 15 residues. Per the germline V gene, CDR1 is SNHLY and CDR2 is FYNNEI. Supplemented by reference TRBV2 and TRBJ1-1, the full variable domain reads EPEVTQTPSHQVTQMGQEVILRCVPISNHLYFYWYRQILGQKVEFLVSFYNNEISEKSEIFDDQFSVERPDGSNFTLKIRSTKLEDSAMYFCASHKGQAMNTEAFFGQGTRLTVV.